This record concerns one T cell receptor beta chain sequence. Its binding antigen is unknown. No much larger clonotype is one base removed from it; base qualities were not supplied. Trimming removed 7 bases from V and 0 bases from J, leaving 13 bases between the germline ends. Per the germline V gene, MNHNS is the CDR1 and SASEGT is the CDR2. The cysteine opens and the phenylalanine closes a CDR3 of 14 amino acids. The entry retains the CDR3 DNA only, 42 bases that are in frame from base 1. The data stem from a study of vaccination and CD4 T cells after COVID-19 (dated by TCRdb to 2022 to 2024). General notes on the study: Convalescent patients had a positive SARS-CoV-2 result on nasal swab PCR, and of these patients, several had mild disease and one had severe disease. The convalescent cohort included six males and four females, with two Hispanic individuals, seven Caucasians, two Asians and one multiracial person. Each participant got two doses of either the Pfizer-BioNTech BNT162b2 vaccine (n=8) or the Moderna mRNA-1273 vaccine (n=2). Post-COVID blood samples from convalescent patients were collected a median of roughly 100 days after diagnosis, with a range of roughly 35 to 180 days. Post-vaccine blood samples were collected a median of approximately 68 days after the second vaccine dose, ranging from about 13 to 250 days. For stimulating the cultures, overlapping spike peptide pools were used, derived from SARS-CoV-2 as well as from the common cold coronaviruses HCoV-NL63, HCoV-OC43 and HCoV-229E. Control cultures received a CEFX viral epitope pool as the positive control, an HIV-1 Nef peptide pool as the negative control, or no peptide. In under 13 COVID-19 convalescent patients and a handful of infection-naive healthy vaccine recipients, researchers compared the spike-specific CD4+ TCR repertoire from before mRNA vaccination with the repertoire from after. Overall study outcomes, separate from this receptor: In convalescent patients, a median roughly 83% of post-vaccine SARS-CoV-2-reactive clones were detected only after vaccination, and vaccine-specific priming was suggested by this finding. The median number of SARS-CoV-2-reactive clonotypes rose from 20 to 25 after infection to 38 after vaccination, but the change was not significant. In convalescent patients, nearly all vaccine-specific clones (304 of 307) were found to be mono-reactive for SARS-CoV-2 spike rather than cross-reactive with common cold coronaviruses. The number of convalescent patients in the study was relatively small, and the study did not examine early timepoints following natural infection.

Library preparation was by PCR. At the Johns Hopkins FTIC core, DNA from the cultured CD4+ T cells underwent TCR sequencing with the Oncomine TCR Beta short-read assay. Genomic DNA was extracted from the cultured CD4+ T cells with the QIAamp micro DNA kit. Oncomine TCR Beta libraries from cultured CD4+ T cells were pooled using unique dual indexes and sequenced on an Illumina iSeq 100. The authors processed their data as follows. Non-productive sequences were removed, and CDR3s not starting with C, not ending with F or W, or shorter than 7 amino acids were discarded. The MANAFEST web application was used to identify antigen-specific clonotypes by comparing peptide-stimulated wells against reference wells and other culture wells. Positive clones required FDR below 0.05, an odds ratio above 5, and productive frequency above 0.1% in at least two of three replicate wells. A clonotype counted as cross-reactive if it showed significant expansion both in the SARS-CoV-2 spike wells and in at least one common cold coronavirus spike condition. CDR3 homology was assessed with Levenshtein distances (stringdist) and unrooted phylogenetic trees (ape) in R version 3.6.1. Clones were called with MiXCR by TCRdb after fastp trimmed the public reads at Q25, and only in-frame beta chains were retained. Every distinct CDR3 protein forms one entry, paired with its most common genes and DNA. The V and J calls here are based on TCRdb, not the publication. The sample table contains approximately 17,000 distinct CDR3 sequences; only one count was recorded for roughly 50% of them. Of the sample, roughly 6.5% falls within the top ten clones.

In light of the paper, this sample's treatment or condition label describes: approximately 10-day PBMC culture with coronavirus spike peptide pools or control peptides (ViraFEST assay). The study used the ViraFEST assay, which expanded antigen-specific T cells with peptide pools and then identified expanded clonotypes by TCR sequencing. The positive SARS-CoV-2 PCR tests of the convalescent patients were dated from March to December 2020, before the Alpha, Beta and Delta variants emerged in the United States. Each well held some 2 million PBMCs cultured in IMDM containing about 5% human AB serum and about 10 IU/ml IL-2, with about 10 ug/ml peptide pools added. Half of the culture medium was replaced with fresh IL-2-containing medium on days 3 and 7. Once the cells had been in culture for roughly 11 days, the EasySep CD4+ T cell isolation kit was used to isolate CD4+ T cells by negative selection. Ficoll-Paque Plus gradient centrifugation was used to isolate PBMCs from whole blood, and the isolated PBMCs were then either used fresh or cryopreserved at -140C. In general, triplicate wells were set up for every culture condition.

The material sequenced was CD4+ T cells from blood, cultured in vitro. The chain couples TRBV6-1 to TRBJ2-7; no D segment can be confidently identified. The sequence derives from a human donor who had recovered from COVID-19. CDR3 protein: CASTPGQSSYEQYF. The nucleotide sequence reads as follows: TGTGCCAGCACTCCGGGCCAAAGCTCCTACGAGCAGTACTTC.